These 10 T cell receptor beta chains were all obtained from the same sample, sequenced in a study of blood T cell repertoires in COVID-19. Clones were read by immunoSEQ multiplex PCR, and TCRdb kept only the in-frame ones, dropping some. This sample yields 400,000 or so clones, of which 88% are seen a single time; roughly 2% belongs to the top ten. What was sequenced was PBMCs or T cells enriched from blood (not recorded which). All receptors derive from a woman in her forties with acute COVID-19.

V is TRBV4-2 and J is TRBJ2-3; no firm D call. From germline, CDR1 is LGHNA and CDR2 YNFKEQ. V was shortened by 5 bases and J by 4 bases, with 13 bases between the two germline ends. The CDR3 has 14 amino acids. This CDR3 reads CASSLNIAADTQYF. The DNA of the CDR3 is TGTGCCAGCAGCTTGAATATAGCTGCAGATACGCAGTATTTT.

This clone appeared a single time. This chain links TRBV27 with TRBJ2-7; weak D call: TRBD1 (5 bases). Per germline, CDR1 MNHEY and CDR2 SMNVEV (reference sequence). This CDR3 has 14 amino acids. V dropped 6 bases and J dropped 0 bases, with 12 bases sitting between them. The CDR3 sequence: CASRPIDSSYEQYF. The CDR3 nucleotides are TGTGCCAGCAGACCCATCGACAGCTCCTACGAGCAGTACTTC.

CDR3 region: CASRGQGQNTIYF. CDR3 sequence (DNA): TGTGCCAGCAGAGGACAGGGACAAAACACCATATATTTT. The chain has TRBV6-5 and TRBJ1-3; 8 bases are shared with TRBD1. Germline CDR1 is MNHEY and CDR2 is SVGAGI. V trimming: 6 bases; J trimming: 6 bases; junction bases outside the gene matches: 4. The CDR3 runs 13 residues.

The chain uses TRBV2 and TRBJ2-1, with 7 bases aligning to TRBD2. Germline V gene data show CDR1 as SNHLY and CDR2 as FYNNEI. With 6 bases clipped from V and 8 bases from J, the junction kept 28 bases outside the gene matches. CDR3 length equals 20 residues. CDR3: CASSRSLGLIPGGGFDEQFF. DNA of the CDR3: TGTGCCAGCAGCCGAAGCCTGGGACTAATCCCGGGCGGGGGTTTCGATGAGCAGTTCTTC.

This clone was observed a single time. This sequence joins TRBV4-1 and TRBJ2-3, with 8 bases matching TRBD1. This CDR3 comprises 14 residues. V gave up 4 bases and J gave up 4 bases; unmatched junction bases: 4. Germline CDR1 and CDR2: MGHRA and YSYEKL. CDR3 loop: CASSPRTGPDTQYF. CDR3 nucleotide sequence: TGCGCCAGCAGCCCCCGGACAGGGCCAGATACGCAGTATTTT.

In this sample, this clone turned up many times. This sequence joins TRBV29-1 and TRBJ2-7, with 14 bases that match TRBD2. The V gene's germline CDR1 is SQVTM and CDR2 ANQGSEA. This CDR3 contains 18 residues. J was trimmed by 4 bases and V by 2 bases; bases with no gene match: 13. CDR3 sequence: CSVERLAGGITLGYEQYF. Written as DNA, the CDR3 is TGCAGCGTTGAACGACTAGCGGGGGGGATAACCTTAGGGTACGAGCAGTACTTC.

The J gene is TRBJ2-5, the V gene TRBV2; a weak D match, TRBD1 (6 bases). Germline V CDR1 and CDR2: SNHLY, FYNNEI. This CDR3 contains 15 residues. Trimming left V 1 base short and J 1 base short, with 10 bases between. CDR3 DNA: TGTGCCAGCAGTGAAGGACAGGCCACCCAAGAGACCCAGTACTTC. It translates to CASSEGQATQETQYF.

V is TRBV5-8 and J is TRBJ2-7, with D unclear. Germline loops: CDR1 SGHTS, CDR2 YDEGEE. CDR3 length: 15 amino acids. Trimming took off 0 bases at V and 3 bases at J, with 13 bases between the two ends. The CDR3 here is CASSLAVVAYYEQYF. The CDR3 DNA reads TGTGCCAGCAGCTTGGCGGTTGTAGCCTACTACGAGCAGTACTTC. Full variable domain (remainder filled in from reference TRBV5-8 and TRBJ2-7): EAGVTQSPTHLIKTRGQQATLRCSPISGHTSVYWYQQALGLGLQFLLWYDEGEERNRGNFPPRFSGRQFPNYSSELNVNALELEDSALYLCASSLAVVAYYEQYFGPGTRLTVT.

The CDR3 DNA reads as TGTGCCAGCAGCCTGAACGGAGGGCGCGCTTTCTTT. Protein sequence: CASSLNGGRAFF. V and J are TRBV5-4 and TRBJ1-1, with no clear D. The CDR3 has 12 amino acids. The V end lost 4 bases, the J end lost 11 bases, and 15 bases lay between the germline ends. Germline V gene lookup returns CDR1 SGHNT and CDR2 YYREEE (reference sequence).

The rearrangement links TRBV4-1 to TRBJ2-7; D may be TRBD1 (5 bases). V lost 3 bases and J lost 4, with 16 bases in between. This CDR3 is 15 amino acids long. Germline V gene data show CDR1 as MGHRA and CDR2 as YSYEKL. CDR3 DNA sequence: TGCGCCAGCAGCCACCCTGGACAATTTGTTTACGAGCAGTACTTC. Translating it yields CASSHPGQFVYEQYF.